This T cell receptor (beta chain) was sequenced for a study of CD8+CD57+ T cells in acquired aplastic anemia. About the study: Approximately 11 million reads were obtained on average for healthy donor CD4+ cells.

TCR beta VDJ and CDR3 were profiled, and genomic DNA was the template. Via MiXCR, TCRdb re-called the reads, giving one row per CDR3 protein. Of hundreds of thousands of distinct CDR3 sequences listed, around 68% are singletons. CDR3 length: 15 amino acids. V lost 5 bases, J lost 4 bases, and 18 bases lay in between. Per the germline V gene, CDR1 is SGHVS and CDR2 is FQNEAQ. The J gene is TRBJ2-7, the V gene TRBV7-8; D gene uncertain. Material for sequencing was sorted CD4+, CD8+, or CD8+CD57+ T cells (not recorded which) from PBMCs. This sequence was found in a human donor in good health, serving as a control. The CDR3 DNA follows: TGTGCCAGCAGCGCGAGAAGGGAAACTGGGTACGAGCAGTACTTC. Protein product: CASSARRETGYEQYF.